The sequence of this T cell receptor (beta chain) was determined in a study of lymphopenia after photon versus proton radiotherapy (dated by TCRdb to between 2019 and 2020). Broadly, across the study: In patients with gastrointestinal tumors who developed high-grade lymphopenia, the study compared the immunological effects of photon radiation therapy with those of proton radiation therapy. A cohort of under 25 patients with gastrointestinal tumors who received either photon or proton therapy and subsequently developed lymphopenia was included. The study was designed to characterize how the impact on the immune system differs between the two radiation modalities. What the authors observed across the whole study: During treatment, patients who received proton therapy stayed relatively stable, whereas patients who received photon therapy lost naive T cells and TCR diversity and gained effector/memory populations. The authors looked at the survival association only in patients who died, and they framed better survival with proton therapy as a possibility rather than a demonstrated result. Once the lymphocyte count had reached its nadir, the repertoires of photon-treated patients showed oligoclonal expansion, particularly of CD8+ Temra cells, and this expansion drove the decline in diversity. Across the cohort, among patients who died, a greater drop in TCR diversity after the nadir was inversely correlated with overall survival time.

Libraries came from the immunoSEQ multiplex PCR assay. Deep sequencing of rearranged TCR beta loci, alongside multiparametric flow cytometry, was used to profile T cell repertoires. Not all clones reach the TCRdb copy of this immuneACCESS table, which keeps in-frame sequences only. Checked studies attribute under half of the gap to unresolved V genes and leave the rest unexplained. This sample comprises about 35,000 clones, roughly nine tenths of them detected only once. In total, the top ten clones hold 15% of the sample. The cysteine opens and the phenylalanine closes a CDR3 of 15 amino acids. Solely the CDR3 DNA is kept, with 45 bases framed from the first base. V is clipped by 1 base and J by 1 base, and the sequence between their germline boundaries is 8 bases long. As encoded in the germline V gene (reference sequence), CDR1 is LNHNV while CDR2 is YYDKDF. With regard to this clone: Its specific antigen is unknown. Base qualities are not at hand, and no much larger clone is one base apart.

The sequencing here drew on peripheral blood, taken from a patient treated with photon-based radiotherapy. This sequence originates from a man aged 60-69 years with cholangiocarcinoma. The chain was built from TRBV15 and TRBJ1-5; too little of a D gene remains to name it. The CDR3 amino acid sequence is: CATSRVYGSNQPQHF. At the DNA level, the sequence is TGTGCCACCAGCAGAGTTTACGGGAGCAATCAGCCCCAGCATTTT. Joined to the reference TRBV15 and TRBJ1-5 proteins, this CDR3 gives the full variable domain: DAMVIQNPRYQVTQFGKPVTLSCSQTLNHNVMYWYQQKSSQAPKLLFHYYDKDFNNEADTPDNFQSRRPNTSFCFLDIRSPGLGDTAMYLCATSRVYGSNQPQHFGDGTRLSIL.